Following are 9 T cell receptor beta chains from one sample sequenced in a study of OX40 agonist ivuxolimab in advanced cancers. Clones were sequenced by immunoSEQ multiplex PCR, and TCRdb holds only the in-frame ones, with some missing. The sample consists of some 15,000 clones, 75% to 90% of them appearing once. Sequences were derived from CD4+ or CD8+ T cells sorted from blood, sampled in a trial of the OX40 agonist ivuxolimab. These receptor sequences come from an adult with an advanced solid tumor such as melanoma, head and neck, liver or kidney cancer.

This clone has just a few counts. The rearrangement joins TRBV28 to TRBJ2-5; no clear D. CDR1 and CDR2 (germline): MDHEN, SYDVKM. Trimming left V 9 bases short and J 2 bases short, with 7 bases between. The CDR3 runs 11 residues. CDR3 residues: CASRQQETQYF. The CDR3, as DNA: TGTGCCAGTCGGCAGCAAGAGACCCAGTACTTC. The variable domain in full, completed from reference TRBV28 and TRBJ2-5, reads DVKVTQSSRYLVKRTGEKVFLECVQDMDHENMFWYRQDPGLGLRLIYFSYDVKMKEKGDIPEGYSVSREKKERFSLILESASTNQTSMYLCASRQQETQYFGPGTRLLVL.

The chain is built from TRBV30 and TRBJ2-7, with D tentatively TRBD1 (6 bases). The ends were cut back, 4 bases at V and 2 bases at J, with 15 bases in the middle. CDR3 length: 14 amino acids. Germline V gives CDR1 GTSNPN, CDR2 SVGIG (reference sequence). Written as DNA, the CDR3 is TGTGCCTGGAAAAAGGGACAAATTACCTACGAGCAGTACTTC. Residues: CAWKKGQITYEQYF. The whole variable domain, remainder taken from reference TRBV30 and TRBJ2-7, is SQTIHQWPATLVQPVGSPLSLECTVEGTSNPNLYWYRQAAGRGLQLLFYSVGIGQISSEVPQNLSASRPQDRQFILSSKKLLLSDSGFYLCAWKKGQITYEQYFGPGTRLTVT.

The V and J genes are TRBV11-3 and TRBJ2-2; unclear D gene. This CDR3 has 15 residues. V lost 4 bases and J 6 bases, leaving 15 bases between the germline ends. Germline lookup yields CDR1 SGHNT and CDR2 YENEEA. CDR3 sequence: CASSSQTWAAGELFF. Written as DNA, the CDR3 is TGTGCCAGCAGCTCCCAGACCTGGGCTGCCGGGGAGCTGTTTTTT.

A single count supports this clone. Written as DNA, the CDR3 is TGTGCCAGCAGCTTAGTGGTGGGGGAGCAGTACTTC. Translation: CASSLVVGEQYF. The chain is built from TRBV7-6 and TRBJ2-7, with no clear D. V was pared by 1 base and J by 7 bases, with 8 bases between. The CDR3 contains 12 residues. The germline V gene has CDR1 SGHVS and CDR2 FNYEAQ.

The V call is TRBV6-6, the J call TRBJ2-7; TRBD1 agrees at 10 bases. The germline V gene has CDR1 MNHNY and CDR2 SVGAGI (reference sequence). V lost 7 bases, J lost 2 bases, and 8 bases stayed unmatched. The CDR3 covers 15 residues. CDR3 sequence (DNA): TGTGCCAGCACCCCGGGACAGGGGTTACCCTACGAGCAGTACTTC. The encoded protein is CASTPGQGLPYEQYF.

The chain is built from TRBV27 and TRBJ1-5, with D possibly TRBD1 on 6 matching bases. The V and J ends lost 8 bases and 1 base respectively, with 18 bases between them. Germline lookup yields CDR1 MNHEY and CDR2 SMNVEV (reference sequence). This CDR3 contains 16 residues. CDR3 residues: CASSEQGPRSNQPQHF. CDR3 DNA: TGTGCCAGCTCTGAACAGGGCCCTAGAAGCAATCAGCCCCAGCATTTT.

This clone ranks as medium-sized. The genes are TRBV7-8 and TRBJ1-5; TRBD1 might be the D (6 bases). The V and J ends lost 1 base and 6 bases respectively, with 16 bases between them. The CDR3 extends over 16 amino acids. Per the germline V gene, CDR1 is SGHVS and CDR2 is FQNEAQ. Here the CDR3 reads CASSLESGGAFQPQHF. The DNA for the CDR3 is TGTGCCAGCAGCTTAGAGTCTGGGGGCGCGTTTCAGCCCCAGCATTTT.

This clone appeared once. The chain is built from TRBV28 and TRBJ2-1; no reliable D call. CDR1 and CDR2 from the germline V gene are MDHEN and SYDVKM. Trimming left V 5 bases short and J 8 bases short, with 10 bases between. The CDR3 length is 12 residues. The chain's CDR3 is CASSQTLDEQFF. CDR3 DNA sequence: TGTGCCAGCAGTCAGACTTTGGATGAGCAGTTCTTC.

This clone was detected once. The gene calls are TRBV11-2 and TRBJ1-1, with a possible D match to TRBD1 (5 bases). Germline V lookup: CDR1 SGHAT, CDR2 FQNNGV. The CDR3 is 17 residues long. V was trimmed by 5 bases and J by 2 bases, leaving 21 bases between them. The DNA of the CDR3 is TGTGCCAGCAGCCTATCCGGGACCCTCTCATCAAACACTGAAGCTTTCTTT. This sequence encodes CASSLSGTLSSNTEAFF.